The 18 T cell receptor beta chains listed next were all sequenced from one sample in a study of beta chain features in type 1 diabetes. TCRB transcripts that were expressed got sequenced, as all of the isolated RNA had been reverse transcribed. The table came from immunoSEQ multiplex PCR; TCRdb's copy has only in-frame clones and leaves some out. Among 120,000 to 150,000 clones listed, 6.9% were seen once. Specimen: central memory CD4+ T cells from blood. All receptors come from a woman in her thirties in good health.

A few counts support this clone. The chain has TRBV2 and TRBJ2-3; 8 positions agree with TRBD1. Germline V gene data show CDR1 as SNHLY and CDR2 as FYNNEI. Trimming at V came to 4 bases and at J to 0 bases, leaving 6 bases not matched to a gene. This CDR3 contains 16 residues. The CDR3 spells CASSVRTGQSTDTQYF. The CDR3 nucleotides are TGTGCCAGCAGTGTGAGGACAGGGCAAAGCACAGATACGCAGTATTTT.

The chain is built from TRBV21-1 and TRBJ2-3; the DNA was not compared with TRBD2, the D call given in the table. TRBV21-1 is recorded as a pseudogene. CDR3 length: 17 residues. Here the CDR3 reads CASSKVEREGLTDTQYF. CDR3 in DNA: TGTGCCAGCAGCAAAGTGGAGCGGGAGGGCCTAACAGATACGCAGTATTTT.

The chain links TRBV30 to TRBJ1-5; no definite D call. V lost 3 bases, J lost 2 bases, and 11 bases lay in between. Germline V gives CDR1 GTSNPN, CDR2 SVGIG (reference sequence). The CDR3 has 14 residues. The CDR3 spells CAWSRRLGNQPQHF. For the CDR3, the DNA is TGTGCCTGGAGCCGGAGGTTGGGCAATCAGCCCCAGCATTTT.

In regard to this clone: The junction departs from the called germline gene at one end, perhaps through a read error. This chain uses TRBV7-7 with TRBJ2-2; TRBD1 might be the D (6 bases). This CDR3 is built from 15 residues. Germline V gene data show CDR1 as SSHAT and CDR2 as FNYEAQ (reference sequence). In nucleotides, the CDR3 is TGTGCTAGCAGCCCATCAGGGGCGGGCACCGGGGAGCTGTTTTTT. It yields the protein CASSPSGAGTGELFF.

V usage is TRBV11-2 and J usage is TRBJ2-7; 10 nucleotides match TRBD1. The length of the CDR3 is 15 residues. Losses at the gene ends were 5 bases for V and 2 bases for J; bases not matched to a gene: 6. In germline, CDR1 is SGHAT, CDR2 FQNNGV. The CDR3 loop is CASSASGTGAYEQYF. CDR3 bases: TGTGCCAGCAGCGCCTCCGGGACAGGGGCCTACGAGCAGTACTTC.

Many counts were recorded for this clone. The chain employs TRBV7-2 and TRBJ1-5, with 9 nucleotides matching TRBD1. The V segment lost 5 bases and the J segment 7 bases; nucleotides outside the gene matches: 9. The CDR3 extends over 15 amino acids. Germline CDR1 and CDR2: SGHTA and FQGNSA. The CDR3 loop is CASSLGNRGHQPQHF. As DNA, the CDR3 is TGTGCCAGCAGCCTAGGAAACAGGGGGCACCAGCCCCAGCATTTT.

The chain combines TRBV7-9 with TRBJ1-2; D possibly corresponds to TRBD1 (5 bases). Trimming shortened V by 5 bases and J by 3 bases, and 13 bases separated the two germline ends. Germline V gives CDR1 SEHNR, CDR2 FQNEAQ (reference sequence). This CDR3 contains 14 residues. CDR3 bases: TGTGCCAGCAGCCTACGGGTAGGGGACTATGGCTACACCTTC. The encoded protein is CASSLRVGDYGYTF.

The CDR3 sequence: CASSPTSGFYNEQFF. CDR3 coding DNA: TGTGCCAGCAGCCCGACTAGCGGGTTCTACAATGAGCAGTTCTTC. This chain joins TRBV7-8 and TRBJ2-1; 10 bases map to TRBD2. The CDR3 consists of 15 residues. V trimming: 5 bases; J trimming: 3 bases; junction bases outside the gene matches: 4. Germline V gene lookup returns CDR1 SGHVS and CDR2 FQNEAQ.

The sample holds a few counts of this clone. Its ends do not fully match the called genes, so a read error is possible. The rearrangement uses TRBV7-7 and TRBJ2-2, with 9 bases aligning to TRBD1. Germline values: CDR1 SSHAT, CDR2 FNYEAQ (reference sequence). The CDR3 is 16 residues long. The CDR3 sequence: CASSAQQGAETGELFF. The DNA for the CDR3 is TGTGCTAGCAGCGCCCAACAGGGGGCTGAGACCGGGGAGCTGTTTTTT.

The rearrangement links TRBV18 to TRBJ2-6; D gene unclear. The V gene's germline CDR1 is KGHSH and CDR2 LQKENI. This CDR3 has 17 amino acids. The ends were cut back, 3 bases at V and 0 bases at J, with 12 bases in the middle. The CDR3: CASSPLTRSSGANVLTF. DNA of the CDR3: TGTGCCAGCTCACCTTTGACACGATCCTCTGGGGCCAACGTCCTGACTTTC. Full variable domain (outside the CDR3, taken from reference TRBV18 and TRBJ2-6): NAGVMQNPRHLVRRRGQEARLRCSPMKGHSHVYWYRQLPEEGLKFMVYLQKENIIDESGMPKERFSAEFPKEGPSILRIQQVVRGDSAAYFCASSPLTRSSGANVLTFGAGSRLTVL.

The gene calls are TRBV11-2 and TRBJ1-4; D gene unclear. Germline V gives CDR1 SGHAT, CDR2 FQNNGV. With 6 bases removed from V and 14 bases from J, the gap between germline ends came to 19 bases. CDR3 size: 13 residues. The CDR3 DNA sequence: TGTGCCAGCAGTCCGCGGATTGCCGGATGGCTGTTTTTT. Its protein product is CASSPRIAGWLFF. Drawing the rest from reference TRBV11-2 and TRBJ1-4, the complete variable domain is EAGVAQSPRYKIIEKRQSVAFWCNPISGHATLYWYQQILGQGPKLLIQFQNNGVVDDSQLPKDRFSAERLKGVDSTLKIQPAKLEDSAVYLCASSPRIAGWLFFGSGTQLSVL.

This clone was seen more than once but under ten times. Here the CDR3 reads CASISGTSGVYEQYF. The CDR3 DNA is TGTGCCAGCATCTCCGGGACATCCGGGGTCTACGAGCAGTACTTC. V and J are TRBV28 and TRBJ2-7, with a weak D call TRBD1 (6 bases). Germline CDR1 is MDHEN and CDR2 is SYDVKM. This CDR3 spans 15 amino acids. The V gene lost 7 bases and the J gene lost 3 bases, with 19 bases spanning the gap.

This clone came up a few times. The genes are TRBV4-2 and TRBJ2-5, with 10 nucleotides matching TRBD2. J gave up 0 bases and V 2 bases, and 9 bases lay outside the gene matches. CDR1 and CDR2 (germline): LGHNA, YNFKEQ. The length of the CDR3 is 18 residues. CDR3 nucleotide sequence: TGTGCCAGCAGCCAACAAACTACTAGCGGGACGTACCAAGAGACCCAGTACTTC. It codes for CASSQQTTSGTYQETQYF.

The chain combines TRBV5-1 with TRBJ2-3; TRBD1 agrees at 12 bases. The CDR3 is made up of 16 amino acids. CDR1 is SGHRS, CDR2 YFSETQ, per germline. V lost 4 bases, J lost 3 bases, and 6 bases stayed unmatched. The CDR3 DNA sequence: TGCGCCAGCAGCCTGGAGGGACAGGGGGCAACAGATACGCAGTATTTT. Translated, it gives CASSLEGQGATDTQYF.

Points on this clone: In the same sample, other DNA sequences code for this CDR3. The chain links TRBV4-2 to TRBJ2-7, with TRBD2 identical over 8 bases. CDR1 is LGHNA, CDR2 YNFKEQ, per germline. The V and J ends lost 0 bases and 0 bases, in that order; junction bases with no gene match: 7. The CDR3 is 17 amino acids. The CDR3 DNA follows: TGTGCCAGCAGCCAAGATTTAAGCGGGGGAAGCTCCTACGAGCAGTACTTC. This codes for CASSQDLSGGSSYEQYF.

In its sample, this clone was seen a few times. The chain carries TRBV5-1 and TRBJ1-2; a possible D gene is TRBD1 (6 bases). The CDR3 length is 14 residues. CDR1 SGHRS and CDR2 YFSETQ come from the germline V gene. The V end was cut by 3 bases, the J end by 4 bases, with 13 bases between. The CDR3 nucleotides read TGCGCCAGCAGCTCGTTAACAGGGTCCTATGGCTACACCTTC. Translation gives CASSSLTGSYGYTF.

V is TRBV6-5 and J is TRBJ2-7, with 7 positions matching TRBD2. The CDR3 loop spans 15 amino acids. The germline V gene encodes CDR1 MNHEY and CDR2 SVGAGI. V lost 3 bases, J lost 3 bases, and 8 bases stayed unmatched. The CDR3 DNA follows: TGTGCCAGCAGTTATGGGCCTAGCGGATACTACGAGCAGTACTTC. Residues: CASSYGPSGYYEQYF.

Notes on this clone: The junction departs from germline at one end; a sequencing error may be responsible. The identical CDR3 is also encoded by other nucleotide sequences in the sample. The rearrangement links TRBV7-2 to TRBJ2-7, with TRBD2 matching over 7 bases. The CDR3 has 15 residues. The V gene's germline CDR1 is SGHTA and CDR2 FQGNSA. CDR3 loop: CASSLAGGSSYEQYF. As DNA, the CDR3 is TGTGCCAGCAGCTTAGCGGGAGGGAGCTCCTATGAGCAGTACTTC.